These 30 T cell receptor beta chains originate from one sample sequenced in a study of T cells in localized non-small cell lung cancer. Repertoires were generated with immunoSEQ multiplex PCR, while TCRdb's copy carries only in-frame clones and drops some. This sample has some 53,000 clones, with 86% found just once. Specimen: peripheral blood, collected before any cancer treatment. All receptors derive from a male donor aged 60 or over with stage III squamous cell lung carcinoma.

The genes are TRBV6-1 and TRBJ2-7, with D tentatively TRBD2 (6 bases). CDR1 is MNHNS and CDR2 is SASEGT in the germline V gene. V was pared by 1 base and J by 4 bases, with 14 bases between. The CDR3 is made up of 15 amino acids. This chain's CDR3 is CASSEGTGVQYEQYF. The CDR3 coding sequence is TGTGCCAGCAGTGAAGGGACGGGAGTCCAATACGAGCAGTACTTC.

The gene calls are TRBV7-9 and TRBJ2-5, with a tentative D call TRBD1 (7 bases). TRBJ2-7 explains the end of the DNA better; the J call may be wrong. The V gene's germline CDR1 is SEHNR and CDR2 FQNEAQ (reference sequence). This CDR3 comprises 15 residues. CDR3 sequence reads: CASSSPRGRPYEQYF. DNA for the CDR3: TGTGCCAGCAGCTCCCCCAGGGGGAGGCCCTACGAGCAGTACTTC.

Here the CDR3 reads CASSLFSSGRAGEQYF. CDR3 sequence (DNA): TGTGCCAGCAGTTTATTCTCCAGCGGGAGGGCGGGCGAGCAGTACTTC. The genes are TRBV27 and TRBJ2-7; 10 bases are shared with TRBD2. Germline trimming cut 1 base from V and 6 bases from J; bases unmatched to any gene: 9. This CDR3 comprises 16 residues. Germline V gives CDR1 MNHEY, CDR2 SMNVEV (reference sequence).

CDR3 sequence (DNA): TGCAGCGTTGATGGCAGGGGGATCCCCAGACGGTACTTC. Its translation: CSVDGRGIPRRYF. The chain links TRBV29-1 to TRBJ2-7, with 7 positions matching TRBD1. Germline V CDR1 and CDR2: SQVTM, ANQGSEA. The CDR3 consists of 13 residues. With V trimmed by 3 bases and J by 12 bases, 14 bases remained unmatched.

CDR3 DNA: TGTGCCAGCTCACCGCGGGCCCTCACAGATACGCAGTATTTT. Protein product: CASSPRALTDTQYF. J is TRBJ2-3 and V is TRBV18; the D gene is possibly TRBD2 (5 bases). Germline V gene sequence: CDR1 KGHSH, CDR2 LQKENI. V gave up 3 bases and J gave up 2 bases, with 9 bases separating them. CDR3 length equals 14 residues.

V and J are TRBV11-2 and TRBJ2-1, with D unclear. The ends were cut back, 0 bases at V and 10 bases at J, with 10 bases in the middle. CDR3 length: 13 amino acids. Germline V gene lookup returns CDR1 SGHAT and CDR2 FQNNGV. CDR3 nucleotide sequence: TGTGCCAGCAGCTTAGAGAACTCTGGGGAGCAGTTCTTC. It codes for CASSLENSGEQFF.

J is TRBJ1-4 and V is TRBV18; D gene ambiguous. The CDR3 covers 16 residues. Germline CDR1 reads KGHSH; CDR2 reads LQKENI. V was cut by 2 bases and J by 8 bases, with 18 bases left in between. CDR3: CASSPLGSGGREKLFF. CDR3 bases: TGTGCCAGCTCACCATTAGGGTCAGGCGGGCGAGAAAAACTGTTTTTT.

In its sample, this clone was seen a few times. A much more abundant neighbour one base away suggests this may be a read error. This specimen includes other DNA sequences encoding the same CDR3. This sequence joins TRBV7-3 and TRBJ2-2; no firm D call. Germline V gene sequence: CDR1 SGHTA, CDR2 FQGTGA. The CDR3 has 13 amino acids. The V end was cut by 0 bases, the J end by 1 base, with 0 bases between. The CDR3 region has the DNA TGTGCCAGCAGCTTAACGAACACCGGGGAGCTGTTTTTT. Translated: CASSLTNTGELFF.

The chain recombines TRBV30 with TRBJ1-3; perhaps TRBD1 as D (5 bases). The CDR3 is made up of 14 amino acids. V was clipped by 0 bases and J by 0 bases, with 6 bases between them. Germline V lookup: CDR1 GTSNPN, CDR2 SVGIG (reference sequence). CDR3 sequence (DNA): TGTGCCTGGAGTGTTGGGGCCTCTGGAAACACCATATATTTT. Its translation is CAWSVGASGNTIYF.

V and J are TRBV19 and TRBJ1-5, with 7 positions matching TRBD1. The CDR3 consists of 16 residues. V lost 7 bases to trimming and J lost 4 bases; unmatched junction nucleotides: 13. Per germline, CDR1 LNHDA and CDR2 SQIVND (reference sequence). The CDR3 DNA is TGTGCCAGTAATCCTATGGACAGGAATTCAAATCAGCCCCAGCATTTT. Protein product: CASNPMDRNSNQPQHF.

The chain joins TRBV7-9 to TRBJ2-5; unclear D gene. This CDR3 comprises 13 residues. Germline CDR1 and CDR2: SEHNR and FQNEAQ (reference sequence). Trimming cost V 6 bases and J 1 base, with 9 bases left between them. CDR3 in DNA: TGTGCCAGCAGTCATCAGTTCCAAGAGACCCAGTACTTC. Protein product: CASSHQFQETQYF.

The gene calls are TRBV11-3 and TRBJ2-5; TRBD2 might be the D (5 bases). With 1 base removed from V and 4 bases from J, the gap between germline ends came to 10 bases. Germline lookup yields CDR1 SGHNT and CDR2 YENEEA. The CDR3 consists of 14 residues. Here the CDR3 reads CASSLGGERETQYF. CDR3 bases: TGTGCCAGCAGCTTAGGGGGAGAGCGAGAGACCCAGTACTTC.

The rearrangement uses TRBV4-2 and TRBJ2-3, with D perhaps TRBD2 (7 bases). Looked up from germline, CDR1 is LGHNA and CDR2 is YNFKEQ. This CDR3 has 15 residues. V was clipped by 4 bases and J by 3 bases, with 14 bases between them. The CDR3 DNA reads TGTGCCAGCAGCCCTCGAGGGGGGGAGACAGATACGCAGTATTTT. This encodes CASSPRGGETDTQYF.

The chain joins TRBV28 to TRBJ2-7, with D unresolved. The CDR3 is 15 residues long. The germline gives CDR1 MDHEN, CDR2 SYDVKM. V lost 4 bases, J lost 3 bases, and 16 bases lay in between. CDR3 in DNA: TGTGCCAGCAGTTCCTTTGGCTTAACGCACTACGAGCAGTACTTC. It is translated as CASSSFGLTHYEQYF.

The gene calls are TRBV5-1 and TRBJ1-3; D not resolved. Germline assignment: CDR1 SGHRS and CDR2 YFSETQ. The CDR3 totals 14 residues. V lost 2 bases, J lost 0 bases, and 6 bases lay in between. The CDR3 DNA follows: TGCGCCAGCAGCTTAAAATCCTCTGGAAACACCATATATTTT. Residues: CASSLKSSGNTIYF.

The chain links TRBV5-6 to TRBJ1-5; D not resolved. V was trimmed by 0 bases and J by 2 bases, leaving 15 bases between them. This CDR3 is 17 amino acids long. Germline values: CDR1 SGHDT, CDR2 YYEEEE. In DNA form, the CDR3 reads TGTGCCAGCAGCTTGGGTTCGTCGGGAGGAGGCAATCAGCCCCAGCATTTT. Amino acid sequence: CASSLGSSGGGNQPQHF.

The chain couples TRBV19 to TRBJ2-4; a weak D match, TRBD1 (7 bases). The germline gives CDR1 LNHDA, CDR2 SQIVND (reference sequence). CDR3 size: 17 residues. The V end was cut by 5 bases, the J end by 2 bases, with 19 bases between. The CDR3 bases are TGTGCCAGTAGTCCTATTCAGGAGGGGGCAACCAAAAACATTCAGTACTTC. Translation gives CASSPIQEGATKNIQYF.

The CDR3 region has the DNA TGTGCCAGCAGAAGACAGGGAGAAGAGACCCAGTACTTC. It specifies CASRRQGEETQYF. The V call is TRBV7-9, the J call TRBJ2-5; 7 positions match TRBD1. The V gene end was trimmed by 6 bases and the J gene end by 3 bases; junction bases not matched to a gene: 4. Germline V CDR1 and CDR2: SEHNR, FQNEAQ (reference sequence). This CDR3 region has 13 residues.

The V and J genes are TRBV19 and TRBJ1-1; unclear D gene. The CDR3 is 14 residues long. Germline values: CDR1 LNHDA, CDR2 SQIVND (reference sequence). Trimming removed 3 bases from V and 4 bases from J, with 12 bases in between. DNA for the CDR3: TGTGCCAGTAGTATTCGGAGGGAATCCACTGAAGCTTTCTTT. Its translation is CASSIRRESTEAFF.

The chain has TRBV9 and TRBJ2-3, with D unclear. Trimming took 4 bases from V and 4 from J, leaving 13 bases between them. Germline loops: CDR1 SGDLS, CDR2 YYNGEE. The CDR3 consists of 14 residues. Written as DNA, the CDR3 is TGTGCCAGCAGCTCCCAGGTGGGCGCAGATACGCAGTATTTT. Translation gives CASSSQVGADTQYF.

The chain is built from TRBV10-3 and TRBJ2-7; D is undetermined. The CDR3 extends over 12 amino acids. Trimming took off 5 bases at V and 6 bases at J, with 11 bases between the two ends. CDR1 is ENHRY, CDR2 SYGVKD, per germline. CDR3 coding DNA: TGTGCCATCAGTCCCCCCTCCGCCGAGCAGTACTTC. It codes for CAISPPSAEQYF.

Only one count was recorded for this clone. The gene calls are TRBV5-4 and TRBJ2-6, with D unclear. The CDR3 has 15 amino acids. CDR1 is SGHNT and CDR2 is YYREEE in the germline V gene (reference sequence). V shed 0 bases and J shed 0 bases, with 4 bases lying between them. CDR3 DNA: TGTGCCAGCAGCTTGGACCTCTCTGGGGCCAACGTCCTGACTTTC. Its protein product is CASSLDLSGANVLTF. The full variable domain, rest sourced from reference TRBV5-4 and TRBJ2-6, is ETGVTQSPTHLIKTRGQQVTLRCSSQSGHNTVSWYQQALGQGPQFIFQYYREEENGRGNFPPRFSGLQFPNYSSELNVNALELDDSALYLCASSLDLSGANVLTFGAGSRLTVL.

The CDR3 sequence: CASSFGGRNEQYF. The CDR3 region has the DNA TGTGCCAGCAGCTTTGGGGGACGCAACGAGCAGTACTTC. The rearrangement joins TRBV5-4 to TRBJ2-7; the D call may be TRBD1 or TRBD2 (5 bases each). The CDR3 totals 13 residues. Trimming removed 2 bases at V and 5 bases at J, with 11 bases between. Germline assignment: CDR1 SGHNT and CDR2 YYREEE (reference sequence).

This chain uses TRBV7-2 with TRBJ2-7, with 8 bases fitting TRBD1. Germline-derived CDR1 and CDR2 are SGHTA and FQGNSA. Losses at the gene ends were 4 bases for V and 5 bases for J; bases not matched to a gene: 4. The CDR3 is 13 residues long. CDR3 coding DNA: TGTGCCAGCAGCTCACCGGACAGGGACGAGCAGTACTTC. Encoded protein: CASSSPDRDEQYF.

The V call is TRBV19, the J call TRBJ1-1; 8 bases are shared with TRBD1. The CDR3 is made up of 14 amino acids. Germline V gives CDR1 LNHDA, CDR2 SQIVND (reference sequence). V was clipped by 6 bases and J by 0 bases; unmatched bases: 3. The CDR3 DNA reads TGTGCCAGTAGGAACAGGGGGATGAACACTGAAGCTTTCTTT. The encoded protein is CASRNRGMNTEAFF.

This chain links TRBV18 with TRBJ2-3, with D unresolved. Germline CDR1 KGHSH, CDR2 LQKENI. The CDR3 extends over 14 amino acids. V lost 0 bases and J 6 bases, leaving 10 bases between the germline ends. The CDR3, as DNA: TGTGCCAGCTCACCACCAGGCTTATCTGATACGCAGTATTTT. Protein sequence: CASSPPGLSDTQYF.

The chain's CDR3 is CASSLFPRGTEAFF. As DNA, the CDR3 is TGTGCCAGCAGTTTGTTCCCCAGGGGCACTGAAGCTTTCTTT. This sequence joins TRBV28 and TRBJ1-1; tentative D call: TRBD1 (6 bases). The CDR3 consists of 14 residues. V was pared by 3 bases and J by 4 bases, with 12 bases between. Germline assignment: CDR1 MDHEN and CDR2 SYDVKM.

The chain combines TRBV19 with TRBJ2-3, with TRBD2 identical over 10 bases. The CDR3 runs to 15 residues. Germline CDR1 reads LNHDA; CDR2 reads SQIVND (reference sequence). V shed 6 bases, J shed 2 bases, and the junction held 5 bases outside the gene matches. The CDR3: CASRASGSYTDTQYF. For the CDR3, the DNA is TGTGCCAGTAGGGCTAGCGGGAGTTACACAGATACGCAGTATTTT.

The rearrangement links TRBV6-6 to TRBJ1-2; D uncertain. CDR3 length: 15 residues. V lost 0 bases to trimming and J lost 3 bases, with 11 bases between them. Germline loops: CDR1 MNHNY, CDR2 SVGAGI (reference sequence). The CDR3 sequence is CASSYSAEGHYGYTF. CDR3 sequence (DNA): TGTGCCAGCAGTTACTCGGCGGAGGGCCACTATGGCTACACCTTC.

In this sample, this clone turned up a few times. The chain carries TRBV5-8 and TRBJ1-4; 9 nucleotides match TRBD1. Germline CDR1 SGHTS, CDR2 YDEGEE. The CDR3 length is 16 residues. V dropped 3 bases and J dropped 8; count of bases not matched to a gene: 11. For the CDR3, the DNA is TGTGCCAGCAGCTCAAAACCGGGACAGGGACGAGAAAAACTGTTTTTT. Protein product: CASSSKPGQGREKLFF. Drawing the rest from reference TRBV5-8 and TRBJ1-4, the complete variable domain is EAGVTQSPTHLIKTRGQQATLRCSPISGHTSVYWYQQALGLGLQFLLWYDEGEERNRGNFPPRFSGRQFPNYSSELNVNALELEDSALYLCASSSKPGQGREKLFFGSGTQLSVL.